One and the same sample provided the 29 T cell receptor beta chains below, sequenced in a study of T cell changes during pregnancy in multiple sclerosis (dated by TCRdb to between 2019 and 2020). The library was generated by the immunoSEQ multiplex PCR assay. In its TCRdb copy, this immuneACCESS table keeps in-frame sequences only and misses some clones. Where compared with another copy, unresolved V genes explain less than half of these, and the others have no known cause. This sample is represented by about 20,000 clones; around 90% of them were singletons. The ten biggest clones cover about 7.7% of the sample. The material sequenced was CD8+ T cells from peripheral blood mononuclear cells, taken in the third trimester of pregnancy. The receptors here all came from a female donor in good health, enrolled as a control in a pregnancy study.

This clone is medium-sized in the sample. This chain links TRBV19 with TRBJ1-6; weak D call: TRBD1 (6 bases). Germline-derived CDR1 and CDR2 are LNHDA and SQIVND (reference sequence). V was cut by 5 bases and J by 7 bases, with 15 bases left in between. This CDR3 is built from 15 residues. The CDR3 loop is CASSSNRADNSPLHF. CDR3 DNA: TGTGCCAGTAGTTCCAACAGGGCGGACAATTCACCCCTCCACTTT.

This clone was picked up one time. This chain uses TRBV7-3 with TRBJ2-1; no reliable D call. Deletions cut 2 bases from V and 5 bases from J, with 4 bases between. This CDR3 is 12 amino acids long. The germline V gene has CDR1 SGHTA and CDR2 FQGTGA. DNA for the CDR3: TGTGCCAGCAGCTTAGGCAACAATGAGCAGTTCTTC. It yields the protein CASSLGNNEQFF.

The J gene is TRBJ2-3, the V gene TRBV9; 12 nucleotides line up with TRBD2. Germline CDR1 reads SGDLS; CDR2 reads YYNGEE. The CDR3 contains 18 residues. With 4 bases clipped from V and 0 bases from J, the junction kept 9 bases outside the gene matches. The CDR3 DNA follows: TGTGCCAGCAGCCCCCGGACTAGCGGGGCGTTTAGCACAGATACGCAGTATTTT. This gives the protein CASSPRTSGAFSTDTQYF.

V and J are TRBV11-3 and TRBJ2-1; 11 nucleotides match TRBD2. Germline trimming cut 5 bases from V and 9 bases from J; bases unmatched to any gene: 9. CDR3 length equals 15 residues. Per the germline V gene, CDR1 is SGHNT and CDR2 is YENEEA. CDR3 DNA sequence: TGTGCCAGCAGCGCCCAATTAGCGGGAGGGGTTGAGCAGTTCTTC. The encoded protein is CASSAQLAGGVEQFF.

This clone was recorded only once. This chain uses TRBV7-2 with TRBJ2-2; D not resolved. Germline loops: CDR1 SGHTA, CDR2 FQGNSA. The CDR3 consists of 13 residues. V lost 4 bases and J 4 bases, leaving 7 bases between the germline ends. The chain's CDR3 is CASSSLPTGELFF. The CDR3 DNA is TGTGCCAGCAGCTCACTTCCCACCGGGGAGCTGTTTTTT.

The chain carries TRBV11-2 and TRBJ2-2; TRBD2 agrees at 13 bases. The CDR3 contains 16 residues. The germline V gene has CDR1 SGHAT and CDR2 FQNNGV. V lost 5 bases and J lost 5; bases outside the gene matches: 5. CDR3 in amino acids: CASSEAGLAGTGELFF. The CDR3 DNA sequence: TGTGCCAGCAGCGAGGCGGGACTAGCGGGAACCGGGGAGCTGTTTTTT. Supplemented by reference TRBV11-2 and TRBJ2-2, the full variable domain reads EAGVAQSPRYKIIEKRQSVAFWCNPISGHATLYWYQQILGQGPKLLIQFQNNGVVDDSQLPKDRFSAERLKGVDSTLKIQPAKLEDSAVYLCASSEAGLAGTGELFFGEGSRLTVL.

The CDR3 sequence: CASRINGQGAAYEQYF. Here the CDR3 DNA reads TGTGCCAGCAGGATTAACGGACAGGGGGCCGCCTACGAGCAGTACTTC. V and J are TRBV27 and TRBJ2-7; 11 bases are a match to TRBD1. The V segment lost 6 bases and the J segment 2 bases; nucleotides outside the gene matches: 9. Germline V gene lookup returns CDR1 MNHEY and CDR2 SMNVEV (reference sequence). The CDR3 extends over 16 amino acids.

The chain couples TRBV4-1 to TRBJ2-1; no firm D call. The V end was cut by 0 bases, the J end by 8 bases, with 8 bases between. CDR1 is MGHRA, CDR2 YSYEKL, per germline. The CDR3 extends over 13 amino acids. CDR3 bases: TGCGCCAGCAGCCAAGACTGGGCCGATGAGCAGTTCTTC. Translating it yields CASSQDWADEQFF.

The chain links TRBV28 to TRBJ1-4; D perhaps matches TRBD1 (5 bases). The germline CDR1 and CDR2 sequences are MDHEN and SYDVKM. Between the trimmed V and J ends, which lost 2 bases and 0 bases, there was a span of 16 bases. The CDR3 is made up of 18 amino acids. The CDR3 protein is CASSLVRQGGTTNEKLFF. CDR3 sequence (DNA): TGTGCCAGCAGTTTAGTTAGGCAGGGAGGGACAACTAATGAAAAACTGTTTTTT.

V and J are TRBV29-1 and TRBJ2-1; TRBD1 matches 7 bases. Unmatched junction bases numbered 10, after V lost 4 bases and J lost 4 bases. The CDR3 is 15 amino acids. Germline loops: CDR1 SQVTM, CDR2 ANQGSEA. The DNA for the CDR3 is TGCAGCGTTGGGGGAACCGGGACAGCGTACAATGAGCAGTTCTTC. Translating it yields CSVGGTGTAYNEQFF.

The chain has TRBV7-9 and TRBJ1-1, with a tentative D call TRBD1 (6 bases). The CDR3 is 12 amino acids. V was trimmed by 6 bases and J by 5 bases, leaving 10 bases between them. Per the germline V gene, CDR1 is SEHNR and CDR2 is FQNEAQ (reference sequence). In DNA form, the CDR3 reads TGTGCCAGCAGACGAGGGGGAACTGAAGCTTTCTTT. It yields the protein CASRRGGTEAFF.

The V call is TRBV28, the J call TRBJ2-1; D is undetermined. The CDR3 contains 14 residues. With 3 bases removed from V and 2 bases from J, the gap between germline ends came to 8 bases. Germline CDR1 is MDHEN and CDR2 is SYDVKM. The CDR3 bases are TGTGCCAGCAGTTTTCGTGGAGCCTACAATGAGCAGTTCTTC. It translates to CASSFRGAYNEQFF.

In its sample, this clone was seen a few times. The chain uses TRBV6-1 and TRBJ2-3; possible D gene TRBD2, 6 bases. The CDR3 extends over 15 amino acids. The V gene's germline CDR1 is MNHNS and CDR2 SASEGT. V was clipped by 4 bases and J by 2 bases, with 13 bases between them. CDR3: CASSVGGMITDTQYF. CDR3 nucleotides: TGTGCCAGCAGTGTGGGCGGGATGATCACAGATACGCAGTATTTT.

The chain links TRBV29-1 to TRBJ2-3, with D unclear. Germline values: CDR1 SQVTM, CDR2 ANQGSEA. This CDR3 has 16 amino acids. V lost 3 bases to trimming and J lost 2 bases, with 18 bases between them. DNA of the CDR3: TGCAGCGTTGATCCCGTTCTCAAGGAGTACACAGATACGCAGTATTTT. Amino acid sequence: CSVDPVLKEYTDTQYF.

This chain links TRBV9 with TRBJ2-7, with TRBD1 matching over 7 bases. The V gene end was trimmed by 5 bases and the J gene end by 5 bases; junction bases not matched to a gene: 13. CDR1 and CDR2 (germline): SGDLS, YYNGEE. The CDR3 extends over 15 amino acids. This CDR3 reads CASSSLGGGYHEQYF. The CDR3 region has the DNA TGTGCCAGCAGTTCTTTAGGGGGCGGCTACCACGAGCAGTACTTC. Complete variable domain (other parts from reference TRBV9 and TRBJ2-7): DSGVTQTPKHLITATGQRVTLRCSPRSGDLSVYWYQQSLDQGLQFLIQYYNGEERAKGNILERFSAQQFPDLHSELNLSSLELGDSALYFCASSSLGGGYHEQYFGPGTRLTVT.

The V call is TRBV7-8, the J call TRBJ2-7; 11 nucleotides line up with TRBD2. Trimming at V came to 5 bases and at J to 2 bases, leaving 5 bases not matched to a gene. Germline V lookup: CDR1 SGHVS, CDR2 FQNEAQ. This CDR3 has 15 amino acids. The CDR3 DNA reads TGTGCCAGCAGCGTCTTAGCGGGAGGGCCCTACGAGCAGTACTTC. Its translation: CASSVLAGGPYEQYF.

The gene calls are TRBV7-8 and TRBJ2-1; 7 bases are shared with TRBD2. CDR3 length equals 17 residues. CDR1 is SGHVS and CDR2 is FQNEAQ in the germline V gene. Trimming removed 5 bases from V and 0 bases from J; junction bases left unmatched: 10. The DNA of the CDR3 is TGTGCCAGCAGCCCCCTGGGGCGGGAGAGCTCCTACAATGAGCAGTTCTTC. Protein: CASSPLGRESSYNEQFF.

The chain couples TRBV7-6 to TRBJ2-1, with TRBD2 matching 10 bases. The CDR3 consists of 16 residues. Trimming took 6 bases from V and 1 from J; bases not matched to a gene: 6. CDR1 is SGHVS and CDR2 is FNYEAQ in the germline V gene. CDR3 amino acids: CASSWTSGNSYNEQFF. Here the CDR3 DNA reads TGTGCCAGCAGTTGGACTAGCGGTAATTCCTACAATGAGCAGTTCTTC.

V gene TRBV7-9 combines with J gene TRBJ1-2; the match to TRBD1 covers 8 bases. This CDR3 is built from 16 residues. J was trimmed by 1 base and V by 2 bases; bases with no gene match: 6. Germline V gene sequence: CDR1 SEHNR, CDR2 FQNEAQ (reference sequence). CDR3 region: CASSLSGTGINYGYTF. In DNA, the CDR3 is TGTGCCAGCAGCTTATCCGGGACAGGAATTAACTATGGCTACACCTTC.

This chain links TRBV28 with TRBJ2-5, with 9 bases identical to TRBD2. V dropped 4 bases and J dropped 5; count of bases not matched to a gene: 8. Germline V gene lookup returns CDR1 MDHEN and CDR2 SYDVKM. The CDR3 spans 15 residues. The CDR3 sequence is CASSSPASGNETQYF. CDR3 nucleotides: TGTGCCAGCAGTTCCCCGGCTAGCGGGAATGAGACCCAGTACTTC.

This sequence joins TRBV19 and TRBJ2-1; a possible D gene is TRBD1 (6 bases). CDR1 is LNHDA and CDR2 is SQIVND in the germline V gene (reference sequence). Trimming took off 6 bases at V and 10 bases at J, with 16 bases between the two ends. The CDR3 is 13 amino acids. The CDR3 spells CASRAAGVSEQFF. In DNA form, the CDR3 reads TGTGCCAGTAGGGCCGCAGGGGTCAGCGAGCAGTTCTTC.

The chain employs TRBV7-9 and TRBJ2-1; 8 nucleotides match TRBD2. V trimming: 5 bases; J trimming: 9 bases; junction bases outside the gene matches: 9. This CDR3 spans 14 amino acids. Germline values: CDR1 SEHNR, CDR2 FQNEAQ (reference sequence). CDR3: CASSPTGGPPEQFF. CDR3 in DNA: TGTGCCAGCAGCCCTACGGGGGGGCCTCCTGAGCAGTTCTTC.

CDR3 sequence: CATSDRDRAFLGSYNEQFF. Written as DNA, the CDR3 is TGTGCCACCAGCGACCGGGACAGGGCCTTCCTTGGCTCCTACAATGAGCAGTTCTTC. The chain couples TRBV15 to TRBJ2-1; 9 bases are shared with TRBD1. The CDR3 runs 19 residues. Germline assignment: CDR1 LNHNV and CDR2 YYDKDF (reference sequence). J lost 0 bases, V lost 5 bases, and 14 bases had no gene match.

The rearrangement links TRBV9 to TRBJ2-1, with TRBD2 identical over 7 bases. CDR3 length: 16 residues. The J segment lost 5 bases and the V segment lost 0 bases, leaving 8 bases of the junction unmatched. CDR1 SGDLS and CDR2 YYNGEE come from the germline V gene. The CDR3 region is CASSVEGAGVDNEQFF. CDR3 DNA sequence: TGTGCCAGCAGCGTAGAAGGGGCGGGAGTAGACAATGAGCAGTTCTTC.

The chain links TRBV19 to TRBJ2-5; possibly TRBD1 for D (6 bases). Germline loops: CDR1 LNHDA, CDR2 SQIVND (reference sequence). CDR3 length: 17 residues. V gave up 3 bases and J gave up 1 base, with 18 bases separating them. For the CDR3, the DNA is TGTGCCAGTAGTATGGGGGCAGGGGCATACCTCCAAGAGACCCAGTACTTC. Translated: CASSMGAGAYLQETQYF.

The rearrangement links TRBV2 to TRBJ2-5; D is possibly TRBD2 (6 bases). V was shortened by 7 bases and J by 3 bases, with 12 bases between the two germline ends. The CDR3 is made up of 13 amino acids. In germline, CDR1 is SNHLY, CDR2 FYNNEI. The CDR3 DNA is TGTGCCAGCAAACTAGGAGGGGAAGAGACCCAGTACTTC. This translates into CASKLGGEETQYF.

The chain employs TRBV19 and TRBJ2-2; no firm D call. The CDR3 runs 14 residues. The germline gives CDR1 LNHDA, CDR2 SQIVND (reference sequence). Trimming removed 5 bases at V and 3 bases at J, with 10 bases between. The CDR3 sequence: CASSFYSDTGELFF. Here the CDR3 DNA reads TGTGCCAGTAGTTTTTACTCCGACACCGGGGAGCTGTTTTTT. The full variable domain, with the rest looked up from reference TRBV19 and TRBJ2-2, is DGGITQSPKYLFRKEGQNVTLSCEQNLNHDAMYWYRQDPGQGLRLIYYSQIVNDFQKGDIAEGYSVSREKKESFPLTVTSAQKNPTAFYLCASSFYSDTGELFFGEGSRLTVL.

The J gene is TRBJ1-2, the V gene TRBV2; D gene unclear. Deletions cut 3 bases from V and 5 bases from J, with 10 bases between. This CDR3 has 13 residues. Germline V gene data show CDR1 as SNHLY and CDR2 as FYNNEI. The CDR3, as DNA: TGTGCCAGCAGTGAGGCTGAACGATATGGCTACACCTTC. This sequence encodes CASSEAERYGYTF.

A remark on this clone: Other DNA sequences in the same sample also yield this CDR3. V usage is TRBV19 and J usage is TRBJ2-1; 12 nucleotides line up with TRBD2. With V trimmed by 6 bases and J by 8 bases, 8 bases remained unmatched. The length of the CDR3 is 15 residues. Per the germline V gene, CDR1 is LNHDA and CDR2 is SQIVND (reference sequence). The CDR3 DNA sequence: TGTGCCAGTAGCAAGACTAGCGGGAGTTTCGATGAGCAGTTCTTC. It is translated as CASSKTSGSFDEQFF.